The clone carrying this T cell receptor (beta chain) has only a few counts. V lost 2 bases to trimming and J lost 5 bases; unmatched junction nucleotides: 8. Germline CDR1 and CDR2: SGHRS and YFSETQ. The length of the CDR3 is 16 residues. There were TCR beta CDR3 regions amplified from RNA transcripts. HTBI primers were the set used in a first-round RT-PCR of the TCR CDR3. TCRdb called the multiplex PCR reads again in MiXCR, with one record for every CDR3 protein. The sample lists 490,000 or so distinct CDR3 sequences; 15% to 20% were seen once. These data come from a study of T cells in Graves' hyperthyroidism and ophthalmopathy.

This TCR was recovered from a woman in her twenties or thirties with Graves' ophthalmopathy. The genes are TRBV5-1 and TRBJ2-5; 11 positions agree with TRBD1. Sequencing was performed on blood. The CDR3 coding sequence is TGCGCCAGCAGCTTAGGGGACAGGGGGTATATGGAGACCCAGTACTTC. This encodes CASSLGDRGYMETQYF.